Presented here are 14 T cell receptor beta chains from one specimen sequenced in a study of blood T cell repertoires in COVID-19. Profiled with immunoSEQ multiplex PCR; TCRdb holds only in-frame clones, not every one. The repertoire holds under 450,000 clones, with 75% to 90% as singletons. Sequencing used peripheral blood. Receptor source: a woman between 40 and 50 years old with COVID-19, enrolled during active disease.

V gene TRBV6-5 combines with J gene TRBJ1-4; no clear D. Germline V lookup: CDR1 MNHEY, CDR2 SVGAGI. The CDR3 has 15 residues. The V and J ends lost 4 bases and 0 bases respectively, with 9 bases between them. The DNA for the CDR3 is TGTGCCAGCAGTTTCGCCCCAGCAACTAATGAAAAACTGTTTTTT. It encodes CASSFAPATNEKLFF.

The J gene is TRBJ2-5, the V gene TRBV24-1, with a tentative D call TRBD1 (6 bases). V lost 2 bases and J 5 bases, leaving 8 bases between the germline ends. This CDR3 has 13 residues. Looked up from germline, CDR1 is KGHDR and CDR2 is SFDVKD. The CDR3 is CATSDWGLETQYF. The CDR3 DNA reads as TGTGCCACCAGTGATTGGGGGCTTGAGACCCAGTACTTC.

The chain links TRBV7-8 to TRBJ2-7, with 11 bases matching TRBD1. Germline CDR1 and CDR2: SGHVS and FQNEAQ. The CDR3 sequence is 15 residues long. V lost 5 bases and J lost 5; bases outside the gene matches: 8. CDR3 in amino acids: CASSLTGQGVDEQYF. The CDR3 DNA sequence: TGTGCCAGCAGCCTCACGGGACAGGGGGTCGACGAGCAGTACTTC.

This clone has only one observation. The sample contains more than one DNA sequence encoding this CDR3. The chain is built from TRBV28 and TRBJ1-2, with 9 bases fitting TRBD1. The CDR3 has 14 residues. Germline-derived CDR1 and CDR2 are MDHEN and SYDVKM. V was clipped by 6 bases and J by 2 bases; unmatched bases: 4. The CDR3 sequence is CASRGTGSNYGYTF. In DNA form, the CDR3 reads TGTGCCAGCAGGGGGACAGGGTCCAACTATGGCTACACCTTC.

This clone came up once. The chain uses TRBV2 and TRBJ1-3; perhaps TRBD1 as D (5 bases). Looked up from germline, CDR1 is SNHLY and CDR2 is FYNNEI. Trimming cost V 5 bases and J 0 bases, with 14 bases left between them. This CDR3 is built from 16 residues. CDR3 sequence: CASSQLRQSSGNTIYF. The DNA of the CDR3 is TGTGCCAGCAGTCAACTTCGACAGTCCTCTGGAAACACCATATATTTT.

V gene TRBV27 combines with J gene TRBJ1-1; the D gene is possibly TRBD1 (5 bases). This CDR3 region has 17 residues. V shed 1 base and J shed 7 bases, with 22 bases lying between them. CDR1 is MNHEY and CDR2 is SMNVEV in the germline V gene (reference sequence). The CDR3 here is CASSLWGGAGSTLEAFF. CDR3 sequence (DNA): TGTGCCAGCAGTTTATGGGGAGGGGCAGGGAGTACTCTTGAAGCTTTCTTT.

The rearrangement links TRBV20-1 to TRBJ1-2, with D possibly TRBD1 on 6 matching bases. This CDR3 region has 11 residues. With 6 bases removed from V and 8 bases from J, the gap between germline ends came to 13 bases. Per the germline V gene, CDR1 is DFQATT and CDR2 is SNEGSKA (reference sequence). DNA of the CDR3: TGCAGTGCCGACGGACAGCCCGGCTACACCTTC. The encoded protein is CSADGQPGYTF.

The chain recombines TRBV5-1 with TRBJ1-3; the D gene is possibly TRBD1 (5 bases). Trimming shortened V by 0 bases and J by 6 bases, and 10 bases separated the two germline ends. Germline-derived CDR1 and CDR2 are SGHRS and YFSETQ. This CDR3 is built from 14 residues. Written as DNA, the CDR3 is TGCGCCAGCAGCTTGGACAGGTCAACAAACACCATATATTTT. Translated: CASSLDRSTNTIYF.

Here the CDR3 reads CASSYGQGRDGYTF. The CDR3 DNA reads as TGTGCCAGCAGTTACGGACAGGGACGGGATGGCTACACCTTC. The chain has TRBV6-6 and TRBJ1-2, with 8 bases fitting TRBD1. The CDR3 consists of 14 residues. Germline-derived CDR1 and CDR2 are MNHNY and SVGAGI (reference sequence). V lost 2 bases to trimming and J lost 6 bases; unmatched junction nucleotides: 5.

V gene TRBV29-1 combines with J gene TRBJ2-4; TRBD2 matches 7 bases. The germline gives CDR1 SQVTM, CDR2 ANQGSEA. The trim removed 4 bases at V and 3 bases at J, leaving 6 bases unmatched. The CDR3 length is 14 residues. In nucleotides, the CDR3 is TGCAGCGTTGGCATATCGGGGGGCAAAAACATTCAGTACTTC. This gives the protein CSVGISGGKNIQYF.

Regarding this clone: The sample contains more than one DNA sequence encoding this CDR3. The chain's CDR3 is CASSLLSGNTIYF. As DNA, the CDR3 is TGTGCCAGCAGTTTACTTTCTGGAAACACCATATATTTT. This chain links TRBV28 with TRBJ1-3; D is uncertain. The V end lost 2 bases, the J end lost 1 base, and 3 bases lay between the germline ends. CDR1 is MDHEN and CDR2 is SYDVKM in the germline V gene. This CDR3 comprises 13 residues.

The CDR3 bases are TGTGCCAGCAGCCAGCACTGGCAGGCAGAAAAACTGTTTTTT. This gives the protein CASSQHWQAEKLFF. V and J are TRBV7-9 and TRBJ1-4; D is undetermined. The ends were cut back, 5 bases at V and 8 bases at J, with 15 bases in the middle. In germline, CDR1 is SEHNR, CDR2 FQNEAQ (reference sequence). This CDR3 contains 14 residues. Full variable domain (rest looked up from reference TRBV7-9 and TRBJ1-4): DTGVSQNPRHKITKRGQNVTFRCDPISEHNRLYWYRQTLGQGPEFLTYFQNEAQLEKSRLLSDRFSAERPKGSFSTLEIQRTEQGDSAMYLCASSQHWQAEKLFFGSGTQLSVL.

This clone was seen more than once but under ten times. For the CDR3, the DNA is TGTGCCAGCAGCTTTGATCGGGACTTACTCGAAAAACTGTTTTTT. The encoded protein is CASSFDRDLLEKLFF. V gene TRBV12-1 combines with J gene TRBJ1-4. TRBV12-1 is marked as a pseudogene. The CDR3 has 15 residues.

This chain joins TRBV25-1 and TRBJ2-2; TRBD1 might be the D (6 bases). The CDR3 sequence is 14 residues long. The V end lost 7 bases, the J end lost 0 bases, and 9 bases lay between the germline ends. Per the germline V gene, CDR1 is MGHDK and CDR2 is SYGVNS. The CDR3 reads CASIGQTNTGELFF. In nucleotides, the CDR3 is TGTGCCAGCATCGGACAGACGAACACCGGGGAGCTGTTTTTT.